These 29 T cell receptor beta chains came from one sample sequenced in a study of chemoradiotherapy in HPV16-positive cancers. The method was immunoSEQ multiplex PCR; TCRdb's version includes in-frame clones alone and lacks a portion of them. This table has about 32,000 clones, around 88% appearing once. Source: blood, taken from a patient who underwent chemoradiotherapy. The receptors shown here come from a human donor with HPV-associated anogenital cancer.

This chain joins TRBV28 and TRBJ2-3; D could derive from TRBD1 or TRBD2 (5 bases each). The CDR3 sequence is 13 residues long. Per germline, CDR1 MDHEN and CDR2 SYDVKM. Between the trimmed V and J ends, which lost 6 bases and 6 bases, there was a span of 13 bases. The CDR3 here is CASSLFRDDTQYF. For the CDR3, the DNA is TGTGCCAGCAGCCTATTCAGGGACGATACGCAGTATTTT.

This clone occurred a few times. This sequence joins TRBV7-9 and TRBJ1-5, with D tentatively TRBD1 (5 bases). Germline loops: CDR1 SEHNR, CDR2 FQNEAQ (reference sequence). V dropped 3 bases and J dropped 5 bases, with 8 bases sitting between them. The CDR3 is made up of 13 amino acids. DNA of the CDR3: TGTGCCAGCAGCTTGGGGGTAGATCAGCCCCAGCATTTT. Protein sequence: CASSLGVDQPQHF. Full variable domain (missing parts from reference TRBV7-9 and TRBJ1-5): DTGVSQNPRHKITKRGQNVTFRCDPISEHNRLYWYRQTLGQGPEFLTYFQNEAQLEKSRLLSDRFSAERPKGSFSTLEIQRTEQGDSAMYLCASSLGVDQPQHFGDGTRLSIL.

The V and J genes are TRBV7-8 and TRBJ2-2; perhaps TRBD2 as D (6 bases). CDR3 length: 18 residues. Germline CDR1 is SGHVS and CDR2 is FQNEAQ. The V end was cut by 2 bases, the J end by 5 bases, with 21 bases between. The CDR3: CASSLRVFSGDSTGELFF. The CDR3 DNA sequence: TGTGCCAGCAGCTTAAGGGTTTTTTCGGGGGATTCAACCGGGGAGCTGTTTTTT.

V usage is TRBV6-9 and J usage is TRBJ1-1; perhaps TRBD1 as D (5 bases). This CDR3 region has 14 residues. Germline lookup yields CDR1 MNHGY and CDR2 SVAAGI. Trimming left V 6 bases short and J 6 bases short, with 17 bases between. DNA for the CDR3: TGTGCCAGCAGGGCGGGGGGAGTGTTTTCTGAAGCTTTCTTT. Its protein product is CASRAGGVFSEAFF.

Comments on this clone: Sequence at one end of the junction differs from germline and may be a read error. The CDR3 loop is CASSLGRMVVQETQYF. For the CDR3, the DNA is TGTGCTAGCAGCTTAGGCAGGATGGTAGTACAAGAGACCCAGTACTTC. V gene TRBV7-7 combines with J gene TRBJ2-5; D unresolved. This CDR3 contains 16 residues. CDR1 is SSHAT and CDR2 is FNYEAQ in the germline V gene (reference sequence).

This clone was found a few times. The chain carries TRBV29-1 and TRBJ2-1; the D gene is possibly TRBD2 (5 bases). Germline CDR1 is SQVTM and CDR2 is ANQGSEA. CDR3 length: 16 residues. The germline V and J ends were trimmed by 4 bases and 6 bases, with 22 bases remaining between them. For the CDR3, the DNA is TGCAGCGTTGTCGGCCGGGAAAGGGTCCGGGTCAATGAGCAGTTCTTC. It specifies CSVVGRERVRVNEQFF.

The chain combines TRBV29-1 with TRBJ2-7, with 8 bases matching TRBD2. With 7 bases clipped from V and 6 bases from J, the junction kept 11 bases outside the gene matches. CDR1 and CDR2 from the germline V gene are SQVTM and ANQGSEA. This CDR3 spans 13 amino acids. The CDR3 region is CSADGAGAGEQYF. Here the CDR3 DNA reads TGCAGCGCCGACGGAGCGGGAGCGGGCGAGCAGTACTTC.

This sequence joins TRBV29-1 and TRBJ2-7; possible D gene TRBD1, 5 bases. Trimming removed 4 bases from V and 0 bases from J, with 13 bases in between. The CDR3 is 14 amino acids. Germline V gene data show CDR1 as SQVTM and CDR2 as ANQGSEA. The CDR3 nucleotides read TGCAGCGTTGTGCAGGGTTACCCCTCCTACGAGCAGTACTTC. As protein: CSVVQGYPSYEQYF.

The chain has TRBV10-2 and TRBJ2-2; TRBD2 agrees at 9 bases. Trimming cost V 4 bases and J 6 bases; bases outside gene matches: 3. This CDR3 is 14 amino acids long. Germline V gives CDR1 WSHSY, CDR2 SAAADI. The DNA for the CDR3 is TGCGCCAGCAGTGGGACTAGCGAAGCCGGGGAGCTGTTTTTT. It encodes CASSGTSEAGELFF.

This sequence joins TRBV11-2 and TRBJ2-7; the match to TRBD1 covers 7 bases. The V and J ends lost 5 bases and 6 bases, in that order; junction bases with no gene match: 1. The germline V gene has CDR1 SGHAT and CDR2 FQNNGV. CDR3 size: 11 residues. CDR3 nucleotide sequence: TGTGCCAGCAGCGCAGGGGGCGAGCAGTACTTC. Translation: CASSAGGEQYF.

This chain connects TRBV2 to TRBJ2-2, with 10 bases aligning to TRBD2. Trimming cost V 6 bases and J 4 bases; bases outside gene matches: 5. The CDR3 has 15 residues. Germline loops: CDR1 SNHLY, CDR2 FYNNEI. CDR3 DNA sequence: TGTGCCAGCAGCCTAGCGGGAGTGGGCACCGGGGAGCTGTTTTTT. The encoded protein is CASSLAGVGTGELFF.

CDR3 bases: TGCAGTCTCACCCAGGGTACGCAGTATTTT. Amino acids: CSLTQGTQYF. V usage is TRBV20-1 and J usage is TRBJ2-3; TRBD1 might be the D (5 bases). Germline V gene data show CDR1 as DFQATT and CDR2 as SNEGSKA (reference sequence). This CDR3 spans 10 amino acids. V shed 8 bases and J shed 8 bases, with 11 bases lying between them.

This chain joins TRBV2 and TRBJ2-4; TRBD1 agrees at 8 bases. Per germline, CDR1 SNHLY and CDR2 FYNNEI. The trim removed 6 bases at V and 0 bases at J, leaving 4 bases unmatched. The CDR3 has 15 amino acids. CDR3 in DNA: TGTGCCAGCAGACCCGACAGGGGAGCCAAAAACATTCAGTACTTC. Translation gives CASRPDRGAKNIQYF. Combining the CDR3 with reference TRBV2 and TRBJ2-4 gives the whole variable domain EPEVTQTPSHQVTQMGQEVILRCVPISNHLYFYWYRQILGQKVEFLVSFYNNEISEKSEIFDDQFSVERPDGSNFTLKIRSTKLEDSAMYFCASRPDRGAKNIQYFGAGTRLSVL.

The chain recombines TRBV19 with TRBJ1-5, with TRBD1 identical over 10 bases. Germline values: CDR1 LNHDA, CDR2 SQIVND (reference sequence). The CDR3 totals 16 residues. J gave up 3 bases and V 3 bases, and 5 bases lay outside the gene matches. The CDR3 sequence: CASSMDRGRSNQPQHF. CDR3 nucleotide sequence: TGTGCCAGTAGTATGGACAGGGGGAGATCCAATCAGCCCCAGCATTTT.

The chain has TRBV5-1 and TRBJ1-4; D is perhaps TRBD1 (5 bases). V shed 4 bases and J shed 7 bases, with 5 bases lying between them. Germline V CDR1 and CDR2: SGHRS, YFSETQ. The CDR3 is 11 amino acids. The CDR3 loop reads CASSRGEKLFF. CDR3 bases: TGCGCCAGCAGCAGGGGTGAAAAACTGTTTTTT.

This clone has a single count. V usage is TRBV7-9 and J usage is TRBJ1-2; 11 bases align to TRBD1. Germline lookup yields CDR1 SEHNR and CDR2 FQNEAQ (reference sequence). The CDR3 totals 14 residues. The J segment lost 7 bases and the V segment lost 5 bases, leaving 6 bases of the junction unmatched. The CDR3 here is CASSRLDRGLGYTF. CDR3 nucleotides: TGTGCCAGCAGCCGCCTGGACAGGGGGCTTGGCTACACCTTC.

CDR3 residues: CASSQFQGEQFF. The CDR3 DNA sequence: TGTGCCAGCAGCCAGTTTCAGGGTGAGCAGTTCTTC. The rearrangement links TRBV27 to TRBJ2-1; maybe TRBD1 (5 bases). V lost 6 bases and J 9 bases, leaving 12 bases between the germline ends. The V gene's germline CDR1 is MNHEY and CDR2 SMNVEV (reference sequence). CDR3 size: 12 residues.

This clone was counted a single time. The chain uses TRBV28 and TRBJ2-2; 10 positions agree with TRBD1. This CDR3 region has 14 residues. Trimming cost V 8 bases and J 7 bases; bases outside gene matches: 7. Per the germline V gene, CDR1 is MDHEN and CDR2 is SYDVKM. CDR3 amino acids: CASRRDRGIGELFF. The CDR3 bases are TGTGCCAGCCGACGGGACAGGGGTATCGGGGAGCTGTTTTTT.

The CDR3: CATKLTSGRSDTQYF. CDR3 in DNA: TGTGCCACCAAATTAACTAGCGGGAGATCAGATACGCAGTATTTT. The rearrangement links TRBV2 to TRBJ2-3; 11 bases fit TRBD2. CDR1 is SNHLY, CDR2 FYNNEI, per germline. Trimming took 10 bases from V and 4 from J; bases not matched to a gene: 10. The CDR3 is 15 residues long.

The chain recombines TRBV19 with TRBJ2-5, with unresolved D. This CDR3 is 11 amino acids long. Germline CDR1 reads LNHDA; CDR2 reads SQIVND (reference sequence). V gave up 4 bases and J gave up 2 bases, with 2 bases separating them. Here the CDR3 reads CASSRQETQYF. CDR3 DNA sequence: TGTGCCAGTAGTAGGCAAGAGACCCAGTACTTC.

This chain links TRBV19 with TRBJ2-7, with 7 bases fitting TRBD1. This CDR3 comprises 14 residues. CDR1 LNHDA and CDR2 SQIVND come from the germline V gene (reference sequence). V shed 3 bases, J shed 2 bases, and the junction held 4 bases outside the gene matches. The CDR3 DNA sequence: TGTGCCAGTAGTATGGGGACAGAAACCTACGAGCAGTACTTC. Its protein product is CASSMGTETYEQYF.

The CDR3 region is CASRETGANYGYTF. As DNA, the CDR3 is TGTGCCAGCAGAGAGACAGGGGCTAACTATGGCTACACCTTC. The chain couples TRBV6-5 to TRBJ1-2; 8 bases match TRBD1. Germline-derived CDR1 and CDR2 are MNHEY and SVGAGI. The CDR3 has 14 amino acids. V dropped 6 bases and J dropped 0; count of bases not matched to a gene: 3.

The genes are TRBV29-1 and TRBJ1-1; no firm D call. Trimming removed 5 bases at V and 0 bases at J, with 4 bases between. Germline CDR1 is SQVTM and CDR2 is ANQGSEA. The CDR3 consists of 11 residues. The CDR3 sequence is CSVPLNTEAFF. CDR3 in DNA: TGCAGCGTTCCCTTGAACACTGAAGCTTTCTTT.

The rearrangement uses TRBV27 and TRBJ2-7, with 9 bases matching TRBD2. V lost 5 bases to trimming and J lost 5 bases; unmatched junction nucleotides: 4. There are 13 residues in the CDR3. Germline CDR1 reads MNHEY; CDR2 reads SMNVEV (reference sequence). CDR3 DNA sequence: TGTGCCAGCAGTGGGGGACTAGCCCACGAGCAGTACTTC. Translated, it gives CASSGGLAHEQYF.

The chain recombines TRBV23-1 with TRBJ2-7, with 7 bases fitting TRBD1. TRBV23-1 is known as an ORF, though its function is uncertain. The CDR3 extends over 18 amino acids. Trimming cost V 0 bases and J 5 bases; bases outside gene matches: 16. The CDR3 sequence: CASSQSKRQGSSGDEQYF. In DNA form, the CDR3 reads TGCGCCAGCAGTCAATCGAAGCGACAGGGTTCTTCGGGTGACGAGCAGTACTTC.

The CDR3: CASSFDRGDEKLFF. The DNA for the CDR3 is TGTGCCAGCAGTTTTGACAGGGGTGACGAAAAACTGTTTTTT. V and J are TRBV27 and TRBJ1-4, with 8 bases aligning to TRBD1. CDR3 size: 14 residues. J gave up 8 bases and V 3 bases, and 5 bases lay outside the gene matches. Germline V gene sequence: CDR1 MNHEY, CDR2 SMNVEV (reference sequence).

V is TRBV11-2 and J is TRBJ1-5; D uncertain. CDR3 length: 16 amino acids. Germline-derived CDR1 and CDR2 are SGHAT and FQNNGV. V lost 1 base and J lost 1, with 11 bases in between. The chain's CDR3 is CASSLVPGRSNQPQHF. Written as DNA, the CDR3 is TGTGCCAGCAGCTTAGTACCTGGAAGGAGCAATCAGCCCCAGCATTTT.

V usage is TRBV19 and J usage is TRBJ2-5; tentatively, D is TRBD2 (5 bases). V was clipped by 0 bases and J by 7 bases, with 15 bases between them. Germline V gene sequence: CDR1 LNHDA, CDR2 SQIVND (reference sequence). This CDR3 contains 15 residues. DNA of the CDR3: TGTGCCAGTAGTATAGATTTCGGGGAAACGGGGACCCAGTACTTC. This encodes CASSIDFGETGTQYF.

V usage is TRBV19 and J usage is TRBJ2-1, with 7 bases lining up with TRBD2. This CDR3 spans 16 amino acids. Germline assignment: CDR1 LNHDA and CDR2 SQIVND (reference sequence). Losses at the gene ends were 5 bases for V and 4 bases for J; bases not matched to a gene: 11. CDR3 amino acids: CASSLPTSSVYNEQFF. The CDR3 DNA reads TGTGCCAGTAGTCTCCCGACTAGCAGCGTATACAATGAGCAGTTCTTC.